The sequence of this T cell receptor (beta chain) was determined in a study of T-cell reconstitution after alpha-beta-depleted transplantation in children (TCRdb year 2016). About the study as a whole: The study quantitatively tracked T-cell immune reconstitution after TCRalphabeta/CD19-depleted allogeneic hematopoietic cell transplantation in children using TCR repertoire profiling.

V drops 6 bases and J drops 5 bases, leaving 17 bases in between. The cysteine opens and the phenylalanine closes a CDR3 of 15 amino acids. CDR3 DNA is the only sequence kept; it has 45 bases, read in frame from the first base. As encoded in the germline V gene, CDR1 is MNHEY while CDR2 is SVGAGI. This clonotype came up many times. Its target antigen remains unknown. No quality values exist for individual bases; no much larger clone is one base distant. Library generation was performed with PCR. Sequencing took place on an Illumina HiSeq 2500. To normalize quantification of the TCRbeta repertoire, the TCR libraries were built with molecular barcoding that relied on unique molecular identifiers. TCRdb trimmed the raw reads at Q25, called clones with MiXCR and kept productive beta chains. Entries are consolidated by CDR3 protein sequence, retaining the most common genes and DNA. Present in this sample are about 400,000 distinct CDR3 sequences, about a fifth of which were seen just once. The top ten clones comprise 3% to 4.5% of the sample.

This chain joins TRBV6-5 to TRBJ2-1, and perhaps TRBD2 as D gene, on 5 matching bases. The sample here was PBMCs from the stem cell graft donor, taken from the stem cell graft. This TCR was recovered from a human donor who donated a stem cell graft to a child with acute myeloid leukemia. Here the CDR3 is given as CASRLRDEFDNEQFF. The nucleotide sequence is TGTGCCAGCAGGCTCCGGGATGAGTTTGACAATGAGCAGTTCTTC.